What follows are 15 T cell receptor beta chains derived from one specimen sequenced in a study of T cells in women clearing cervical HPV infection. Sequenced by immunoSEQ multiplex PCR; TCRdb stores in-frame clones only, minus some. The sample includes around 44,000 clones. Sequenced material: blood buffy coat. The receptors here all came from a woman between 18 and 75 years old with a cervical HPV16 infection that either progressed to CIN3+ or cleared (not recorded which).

The CDR3 loop is CASTPSSGQPQHF. The sequenced part of the CDR3 DNA is TGTGCCAGCACCCCCTCTTCTGGCCAGCCC. The chain combines TRBV7-9 with TRBJ1-5; D is ambiguous. With the read ending 3 residues before the CDR3 end, the germline J gene is used to fill in that end. V was cut by 7 bases and J by 7 bases, with 14 bases left in between. Germline loops: CDR1 SEHNR, CDR2 FQNEAQ (reference sequence). The CDR3 loop spans 13 amino acids. Full variable domain (remainder filled in from reference TRBV7-9 and TRBJ1-5): DTGVSQNPRHKITKRGQNVTFRCDPISEHNRLYWYRQTLGQGPEFLTYFQNEAQLEKSRLLSDRFSAERPKGSFSTLEIQRTEQGDSAMYLCASTPSSGQPQHFGDGTRLSIL.

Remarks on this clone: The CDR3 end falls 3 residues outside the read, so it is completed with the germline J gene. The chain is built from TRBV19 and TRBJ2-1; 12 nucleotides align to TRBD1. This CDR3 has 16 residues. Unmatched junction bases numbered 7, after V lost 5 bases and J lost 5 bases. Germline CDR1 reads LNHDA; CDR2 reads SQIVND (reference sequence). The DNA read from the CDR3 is TGTGCCAGTAGTCCGGGGGACAGGGGGCCAGACAATGAG. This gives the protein CASSPGDRGPDNE. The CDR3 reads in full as CASSPGDRGPDNEQFF.

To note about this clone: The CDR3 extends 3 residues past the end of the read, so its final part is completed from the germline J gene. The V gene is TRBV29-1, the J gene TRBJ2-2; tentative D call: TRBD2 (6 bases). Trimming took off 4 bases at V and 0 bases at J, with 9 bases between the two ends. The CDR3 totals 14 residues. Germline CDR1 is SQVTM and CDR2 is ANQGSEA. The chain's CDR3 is CSVAASANTGELFF. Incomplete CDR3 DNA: TGCAGCGTTGCGGCTAGCGCGAACACCGGGGAG.

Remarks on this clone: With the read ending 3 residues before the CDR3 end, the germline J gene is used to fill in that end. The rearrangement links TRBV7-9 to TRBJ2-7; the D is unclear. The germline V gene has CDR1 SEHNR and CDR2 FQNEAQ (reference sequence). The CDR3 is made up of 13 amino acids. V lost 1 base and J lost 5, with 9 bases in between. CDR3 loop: CASSLVELDEQYF. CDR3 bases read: TGTGCCAGCAGCTTAGTTGAACTGGACGAG.

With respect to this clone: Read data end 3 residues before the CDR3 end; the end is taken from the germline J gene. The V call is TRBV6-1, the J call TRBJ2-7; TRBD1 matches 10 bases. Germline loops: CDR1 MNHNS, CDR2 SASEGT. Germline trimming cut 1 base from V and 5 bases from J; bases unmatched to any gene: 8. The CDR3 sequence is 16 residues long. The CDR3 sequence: CASSEGRQGAAHEQYF. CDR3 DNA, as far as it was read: TGTGCCAGCAGTGAAGGACGACAGGGGGCTGCCCACGAG.

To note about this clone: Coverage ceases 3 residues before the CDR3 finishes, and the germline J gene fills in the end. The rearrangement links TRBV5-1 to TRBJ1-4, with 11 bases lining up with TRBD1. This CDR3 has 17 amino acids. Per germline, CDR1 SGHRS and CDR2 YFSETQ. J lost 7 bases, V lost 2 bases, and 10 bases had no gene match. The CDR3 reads CASSFQTPGQGGEKLFF. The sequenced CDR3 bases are TGCGCCAGCAGCTTTCAGACGCCGGGACAGGGGGGTGAAAAA.

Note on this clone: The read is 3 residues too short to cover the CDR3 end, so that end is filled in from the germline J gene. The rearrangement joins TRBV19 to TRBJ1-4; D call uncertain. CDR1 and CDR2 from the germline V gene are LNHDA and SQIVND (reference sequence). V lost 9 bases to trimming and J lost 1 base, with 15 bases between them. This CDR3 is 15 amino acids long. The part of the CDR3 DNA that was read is TGTGCCAGCCGGGGATCAGAAGTAACTAATGAAAAA. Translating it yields CASRGSEVTNEK. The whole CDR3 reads CASRGSEVTNEKLFF.

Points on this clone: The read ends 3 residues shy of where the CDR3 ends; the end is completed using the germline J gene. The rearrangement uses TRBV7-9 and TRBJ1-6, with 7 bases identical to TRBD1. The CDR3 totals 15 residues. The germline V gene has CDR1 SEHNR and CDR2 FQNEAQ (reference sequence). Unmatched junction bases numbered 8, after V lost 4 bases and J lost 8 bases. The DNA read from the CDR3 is TGTGCCAGCAGCTGGGGCGACAGGGATTATTCACCC. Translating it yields CASSWGDRDYSP. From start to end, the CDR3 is CASSWGDRDYSPLHF.

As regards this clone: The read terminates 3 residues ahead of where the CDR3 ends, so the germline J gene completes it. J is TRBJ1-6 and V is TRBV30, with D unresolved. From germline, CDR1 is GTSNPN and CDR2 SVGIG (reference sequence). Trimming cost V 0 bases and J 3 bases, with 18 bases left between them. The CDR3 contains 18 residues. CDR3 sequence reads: CAWSVPSRGSFYNSPLHF. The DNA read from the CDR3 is TGTGCCTGGAGTGTTCCCAGTCGGGGTAGCTTCTATAATTCACCC.

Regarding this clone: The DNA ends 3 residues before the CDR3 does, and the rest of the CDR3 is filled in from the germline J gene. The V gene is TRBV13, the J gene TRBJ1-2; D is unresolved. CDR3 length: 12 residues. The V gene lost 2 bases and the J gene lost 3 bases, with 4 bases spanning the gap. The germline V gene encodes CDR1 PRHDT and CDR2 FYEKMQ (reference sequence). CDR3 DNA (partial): TGTGCCAGCAGCTTATCCTACTATGGC. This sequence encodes CASSLSYYG. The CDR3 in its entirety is CASSLSYYGYTF.

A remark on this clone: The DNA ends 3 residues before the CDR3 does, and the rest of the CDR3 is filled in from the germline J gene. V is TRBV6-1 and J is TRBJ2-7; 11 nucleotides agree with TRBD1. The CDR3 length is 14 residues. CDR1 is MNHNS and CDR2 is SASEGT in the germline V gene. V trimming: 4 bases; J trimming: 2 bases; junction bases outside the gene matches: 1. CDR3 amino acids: CASSVGQGAYEQYF. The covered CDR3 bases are TGTGCCAGCAGTGTGGGACAGGGGGCCTACGAG.

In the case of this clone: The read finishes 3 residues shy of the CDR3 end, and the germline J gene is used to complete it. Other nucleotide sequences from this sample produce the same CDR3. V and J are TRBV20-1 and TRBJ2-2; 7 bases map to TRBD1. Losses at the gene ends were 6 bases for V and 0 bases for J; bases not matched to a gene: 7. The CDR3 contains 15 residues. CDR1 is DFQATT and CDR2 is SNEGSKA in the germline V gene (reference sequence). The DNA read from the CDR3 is TGCAGTGCGCACAGGGGAACGGCGAACACCGGGGAG. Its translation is CSAHRGTANTGE. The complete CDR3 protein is CSAHRGTANTGELFF.

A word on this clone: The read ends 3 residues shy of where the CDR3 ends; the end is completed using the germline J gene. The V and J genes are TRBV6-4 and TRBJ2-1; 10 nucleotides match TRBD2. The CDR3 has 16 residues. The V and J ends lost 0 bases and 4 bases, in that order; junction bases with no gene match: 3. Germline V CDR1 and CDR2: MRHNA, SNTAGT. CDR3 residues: CASSDSNSGGYNEQFF. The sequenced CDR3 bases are TGTGCCAGCAGTGACTCGAATAGCGGGGGGTACAATGAG.

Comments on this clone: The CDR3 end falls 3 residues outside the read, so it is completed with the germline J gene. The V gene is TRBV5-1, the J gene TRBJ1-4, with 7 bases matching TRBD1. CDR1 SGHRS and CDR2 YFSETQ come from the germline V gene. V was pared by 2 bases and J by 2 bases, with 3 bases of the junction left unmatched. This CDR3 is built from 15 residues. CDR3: CASSLRGQTNEKLFF. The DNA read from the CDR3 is TGCGCCAGCAGCTTAAGGGGACAGACTAATGAAAAA.

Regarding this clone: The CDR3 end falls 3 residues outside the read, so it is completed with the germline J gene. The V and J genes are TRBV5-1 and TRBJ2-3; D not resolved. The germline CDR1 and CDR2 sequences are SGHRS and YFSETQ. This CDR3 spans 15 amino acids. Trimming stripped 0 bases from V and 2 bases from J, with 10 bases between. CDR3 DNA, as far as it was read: TGCGCCAGCAGCTTGGAGGCAGGCCCCACAGATACG. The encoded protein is CASSLEAGPTDT. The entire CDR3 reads CASSLEAGPTDTQYF.